The entry that follows covers one T cell receptor beta chain sequence. Its antigen is not yet known. No much larger clone exists at a distance of one base, and base qualities are not known. The cohort was made up of around 720 healthy bone marrow donors. Cohort members were all nominally healthy when sampled, although unrecorded immune exposures were likely present. The donor tested CMV seronegative, placing the donor among the 352 seronegative members of the cohort. A peripheral blood sample was provided by each donor, and peripheral blood mononuclear cells were used for TCR beta sequencing. The Qiagen DNeasy Blood Extraction Kit was used to extract genomic DNA from the blood cell samples. The CDR3 runs 17 amino acids, cysteine and phenylalanine included. CDR3 DNA is the only sequence kept; it has 51 bases, read in frame from the first base. The germline V gene sets CDR1 to SGDLS and CDR2 to YYNGEE. V ends up 3 bases short and J 0 bases short, with an unmatched junction base count of 8.

The sample comes from a study of cytomegalovirus exposure and HLA in healthy donors (TCRdb year 2017). Study-wide context: An earlier analysis of roughly 630 of the donors reported 250 to 350 Gb of sequence data and about 100 million unique TCR beta sequences from about 180 million T cells. All discovery cohort repertoires had been generated using a single sequencing platform. In a later genetic analysis, genome-wide SNP genotypes for 398 of the 666 donors were used, and that subset was treated as a discovery cohort. An early release covering roughly 580 HLA-typed donors comprised 300 to 350 gigabases of sequencing data and tens of millions of unique TCR sequences. In a later analysis, previously published TCR beta repertoires from roughly 710 donors were re-analyzed and high-resolution HLA genotyping was added so that TCR occurrence patterns could be studied. Among a few hundred genotyped donors of the cohort, an average of approximately 250,000 unique TCR beta nucleotide sequences were sequenced per donor, approximately 20% of them non-productive. The number of donors typed differed by locus, with roughly 620-630 for A, B, C, DRB1 and DQB1, roughly 550 for DQA1, over 600 for DPA1, and approximately 470 for DPB1. In the later analysis, no new phenotypic data were used to find candidate immune exposures; instead, reliance was placed on TCR beta sequences and their occurrence across donors. To predict cytomegalovirus infection status, the study combined high-throughput TCR immunosequencing, statistical association of individual TCRs with disease status, and machine learning. Among the approximately 400 genotyped donors, 75% to 90% belonged to the genetic ancestry cluster associated with self-reported Caucasian donors. HLA typing covered class I and class II loci at four-digit resolution. An earlier analysis of fewer than 750 of the donors used high-throughput TCR beta sequencing to judge whether each TCR beta V gene segment behaved as functional or pseudogenic. A separate validation cohort of roughly 130 different subjects was used in addition to the approximately 610-subject first cohort. The study aimed to test whether signatures of past pathogen exposure could be identified by cataloging public T cell receptors. Alongside the repertoire data, information on donor age, sex, ethnicity and CMV serostatus was compiled. Using immunosequencing, the study profiled T cell repertoires from 500 to 800 subjects and related those repertoires to cytomegalovirus serostatus. About five DR-DQ haplotypes were handled as single units for association and clustering, since linkage in the cohort was strong.

On the study overall, not on this receptor specifically: In an earlier analysis of 500 to 650 of the donors, most TCR beta V segments appeared in productive rearrangements about 87% or about 30% of the time, broadly matching IMGT annotations. The only immune exposure information available for the cohort was CMV serostatus. A later analysis reported that several top co-occurrence clusters appeared linked to parvovirus B19, influenza, CMV and Epstein-Barr virus. In vitro tests confirmed that a few of the cytomegalovirus-associated TCR beta chains recognize cytomegalovirus antigens. HLA typing was unavailable for some donors at each locus, so association tests used only the typed subset. This cohort had only TCR beta chains sequenced, and the lack of alpha or paired-chain data limited which features could be detected. Some IMGT-functional V segments, including TRBV6-2 and TRBV6-3, could not be told apart with the 87-base-pair reads, so those segments were excluded. Because counts were too low, some 16 rarely observed V segments, including chromosome 9 orphons, were excluded from the earlier analysis of about 500 of the donors. In a later genetic analysis, a missense DCLRE1C variant was associated with V-gene and J-gene trimming of TCR beta chains, and the association was replicated in an independent cohort. It was suggested by the authors that the approach could potentially be generalized to other disease states and immunological phenotypes. According to a later analysis, most CMV-associated TCR beta chains appeared to be HLA-restricted, and the HLA associations seemed to be driven largely by CMV exposure. The study gave a list of around 170 TCR beta chains associated with cytomegalovirus. Correlated functional status among segregating V segments might reflect linkage disequilibrium, but an unknown experimental factor could not be ruled out. Most TCR sequences were seen in very few donors, while some public TCRs were found in many individuals. A further reported finding was that TCR beta sequences accurately predicted the HLA-A and HLA-B alleles for most subjects in the first cohort. A later genetic analysis reported fewer N-insertions in productive TCRs among donors in an Asian-associated ancestry cluster than the approximately 670-donor mean. A later analysis found that HLA-associated TCR beta chains were more clonally expanded and had lower generation probabilities than equally common non-associated chains. Sequencing depth was assumed to be roughly uniform across donors in the presence/absence analyses, though that assumption may not hold. Cytomegalovirus status was reported to be diagnosed by the classifier with high specificity and sensitivity in both the original and validation cohorts. A later analysis associated about 17,000 TCR beta sequences with specific HLA alleles at a false discovery rate of 0.05. Strong co-occurrence of HLA alleles, especially DR and DQ, made assigning TCR associations to individual alleles difficult. In a later analysis, the rate of TCR association differed among HLA loci, with DRB1 alleles having the most associated TCRs and HLA-C alleles having the fewest. A cluster of highly shared sequence variants was judged likely to be a technical artifact of the sequencing pipeline.

Libraries were prepared through the immunoSEQ multiplex PCR assay. The multiplex PCR relied on a mix of 60 forward primers for TCR Vbeta segments and 13 reverse primers for TCR Jbeta segments. The CDR3 region of rearranged TCR beta genes was amplified from genomic DNA by a multiplex PCR assay. Amplified TCR beta libraries were sequenced as 87-base-pair reads on the Illumina HiSeq System. As for the authors' bioinformatics: In a later analysis, some 80 million unique TCR beta chains were counted across the roughly 700 repertoires, and around 10 million of these chains were shared by at least two donors. To remove PCR and sequencing errors, raw reads were error-corrected and collapsed into unique sequences using a nearest-neighbor algorithm that merged closely related sequences. V, D and J gene segments were assigned by aligning CDR3 sequences to IMGT reference sequences. Each retained sequence needed at least a six-nucleotide match to both a V gene segment and a J gene segment. A rearrangement counted as productive if the CDR3 had no stop codons and remained in frame with V and J, and every other rearrangement counted as non-productive. Following IMGT convention, CDR3 was defined as the stretch from the second conserved V-encoded cysteine up to the conserved J-encoded phenylalanine. Sequences without an unambiguous match to a single V gene segment were excluded from the earlier analysis of 450 to 750 of the donors. In an earlier analysis of 587 of the donors, V segments were called functional above 56.7% productive rearrangements and were called segregating when the between-donor standard deviation exceeded 5%. A statistical classification framework was built to diagnose cytomegalovirus status from the catalog of TCR beta chain sequences. A later analysis assigned V and J genes by comparing TCR nucleotide sequences with IMGT/GENE-DB human TR gene sequences. The TCRdist pipeline was used in a later analysis to assign CDR3 sequences and most-parsimonious VDJ recombination scenarios. In a later analysis, every TCR beta chain was defined by the combination of its CDR3 amino acid sequence and its V-gene family, and reads without a unique V-gene family were dropped. A later analysis removed over 500 highly shared, low-generation-probability nucleotide sequences to deal with suspected cross-contamination and a sequencing artifact. A later analysis calculated a clonal expansion index for each public chain from normalized within-repertoire ranks of inferred template counts. Generation probabilities in a later analysis came from a VDJ recombination model fitted to out-of-frame rearrangements, and those results were checked against IGoR. Hypergeometric tests were used in a later analysis to score TCR-TCR, TCR-HLA and TCR-CMV co-occurrence, with a repertoire-size bias correction applied to the TCR pairs. In a later analysis, false discovery rates were estimated by permuting HLA or CMV assignments 20 times. In a later analysis, co-occurring TCRs were grouped using DBSCAN, and TCRdist sequence similarity was added for clustering within HLA-allele-positive subsets. Co-occurrence clustering excluded repertoires with fewer than 30,000 or more than 120,000 public chains, plus five with anomalous nucleotide sharing. This immuneACCESS table, as held by TCRdb, lists in-frame sequences with V and J called but not all clones. Of the missing ones, under half trace to an unresolved V gene in checked studies; the others have no known cause. The DNA gave D and trimming, while V, J and clone size come from that table. This sample gives about 100,000 clones in total; 60% to 75% of them show up just once. 10% of the sample is taken by the ten largest.

This TCR was recovered from a man aged 45-60 years in good health and CMV-seronegative. The V and J segments used are TRBV9 and TRBJ2-2; TRBD1 agrees with 7 junctional bases. The sequenced sample consisted of PBMCs. The base sequence is TGTGCCAGCAGCGCCCTAGGGACAGAAACGAACACCGGGGAGCTGTTTTTT. Its translation is CASSALGTETNTGELFF.